This T cell receptor beta chain comes out of a study of vaccination effects on CD4 cells after COVID-19. This clone was counted a single time. The antigen is unknown. Clones were read by immunoSEQ multiplex PCR, and TCRdb kept only the in-frame ones, dropping some. The sample carries roughly 41,000 clones, 66% recorded once. V was clipped by 3 bases and J by 5 bases; unmatched bases: 16. The CDR3 consists of 17 residues. Germline CDR1 reads ENHRY; CDR2 reads SYGVKD. Study observations and caveats: Marked clonal contraction of both clone types appeared late after vaccination.

Antigen-specific CD4+ T cells expanded by the ViraFEST assay with viral peptide pools were then sequenced. Following 10 days of culture, CD4+ T cells were isolated. Nucleocapsid antibody tests were negative, and the vaccine recipients had no prior SARS-CoV-2 infection. After under 2.5 million PBMC were placed in each well, they were cultured with around 10 IU/ml IL-2 and approximately 9.4 ug/ml peptides. Half the medium was replaced with IL-2 medium on days 3 and 7. V usage is TRBV10-3 and J usage is TRBJ2-7, with 7 bases that match TRBD1. The source material was CD4+ T cells from PBMCs cultured with HCoV-OC43 spike peptides, sampled before COVID-19 vaccination. The subset was: HCoV-OC43 spike overlapping peptide pool stimulation. The receptor comes from a human donor who received a COVID-19 vaccine. CDR3 residues: CAISDLSVLGGADEQYF. DNA of the CDR3: TGTGCCATCAGTGATTTGTCGGTTTTAGGGGGCGCGGACGAGCAGTACTTC.